The T cell receptor (beta chain) described here comes from a study of blood T cell repertoires in COVID-19. Study as a whole: COVID-19 samples, acute and convalescent, were from the United States, Italy and Spain. The analysed material was cDNA or gDNA that came from T cells, B-cell-depleted T cells, or PBMCs.

As handled by the study authors: From reference gene primer amplification, estimates of nucleated cell counts were derived. Data came from immunoSEQ multiplex PCR; TCRdb stores just in-frame clones and leaves some out. That table gives V, J and clone size, and the DNA gave D and trimming. Seen here are 98,000 or so clones, about two thirds observed once, and the top ten hold 1.8%. CDR1 and CDR2 from the germline V gene are MNHEY and SVGAGI. The CDR3 contains 13 residues. V lost 7 bases to trimming and J lost 4 bases; unmatched junction nucleotides: 3. The sequence derives from a middle-aged woman with acute or convalescent COVID-19. The J gene is TRBJ1-3, the V gene TRBV6-5; 8 bases match TRBD1. Sample: peripheral blood. The CDR3, as DNA: TGTGCCAGCACTGGGACAGGCGGAAACACCATATATTTT. Protein: CASTGTGGNTIYF.